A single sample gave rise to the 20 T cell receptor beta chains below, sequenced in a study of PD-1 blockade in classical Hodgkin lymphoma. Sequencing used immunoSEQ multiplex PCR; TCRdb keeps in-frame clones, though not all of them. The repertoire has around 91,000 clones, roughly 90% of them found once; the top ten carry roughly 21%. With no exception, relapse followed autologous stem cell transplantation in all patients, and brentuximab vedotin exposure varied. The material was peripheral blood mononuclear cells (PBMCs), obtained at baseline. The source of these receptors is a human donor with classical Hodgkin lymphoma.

The DNA for the CDR3 is TGCGCCAGCAGCCTCTCGAGGGCTATGAACACTGAAGCTTTCTTT. Translation gives CASSLSRAMNTEAFF. This sequence joins TRBV4-1 and TRBJ1-1, with D hard to call. V gave up 4 bases and J gave up 0 bases, with 12 bases separating them. CDR3 length: 15 residues. Per germline, CDR1 MGHRA and CDR2 YSYEKL.

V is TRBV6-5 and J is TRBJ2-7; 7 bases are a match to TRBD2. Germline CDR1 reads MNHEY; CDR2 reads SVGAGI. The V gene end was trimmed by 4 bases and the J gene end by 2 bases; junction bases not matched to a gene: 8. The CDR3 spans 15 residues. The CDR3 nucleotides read TGTGCCAGCAGTTCCGGGGGGAGCGGGGCCTACGAGCAGTACTTC. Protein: CASSSGGSGAYEQYF.

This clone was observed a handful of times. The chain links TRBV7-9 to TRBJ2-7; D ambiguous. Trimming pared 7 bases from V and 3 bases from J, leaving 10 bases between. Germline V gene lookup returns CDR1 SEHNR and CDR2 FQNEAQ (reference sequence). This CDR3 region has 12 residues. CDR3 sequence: CASTLTGYEQYF. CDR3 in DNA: TGTGCCAGCACCCTGACTGGCTACGAGCAGTACTTC.

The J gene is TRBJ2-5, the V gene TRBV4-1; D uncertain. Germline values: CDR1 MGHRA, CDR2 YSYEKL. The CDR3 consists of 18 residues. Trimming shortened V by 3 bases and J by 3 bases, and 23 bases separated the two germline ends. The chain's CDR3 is CASSQLVIVVSPEETQYF. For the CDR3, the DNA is TGCGCCAGCAGCCAGTTGGTTATTGTTGTATCCCCAGAAGAGACCCAGTACTTC.

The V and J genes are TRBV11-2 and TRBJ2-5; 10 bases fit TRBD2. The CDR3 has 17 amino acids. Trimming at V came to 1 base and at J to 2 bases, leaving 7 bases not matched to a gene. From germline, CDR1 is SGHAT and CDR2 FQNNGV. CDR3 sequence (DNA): TGTGCCAGCAGCTTAGGAGCGTCTAGCGGGAGTCAAGAGACCCAGTACTTC. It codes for CASSLGASSGSQETQYF.

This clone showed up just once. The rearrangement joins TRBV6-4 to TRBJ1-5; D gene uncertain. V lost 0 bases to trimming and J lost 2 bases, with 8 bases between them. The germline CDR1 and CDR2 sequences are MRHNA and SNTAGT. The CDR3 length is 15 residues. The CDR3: CASSDSEGGNQPQHF. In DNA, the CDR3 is TGTGCCAGCAGTGACTCTGAGGGCGGCAATCAGCCCCAGCATTTT.

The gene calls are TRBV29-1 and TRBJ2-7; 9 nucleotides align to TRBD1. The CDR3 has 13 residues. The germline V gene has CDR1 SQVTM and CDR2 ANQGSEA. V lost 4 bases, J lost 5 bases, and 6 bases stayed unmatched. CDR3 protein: CSVVLGTGNEQYF. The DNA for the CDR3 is TGCAGCGTTGTTCTCGGGACAGGGAACGAGCAGTACTTC.

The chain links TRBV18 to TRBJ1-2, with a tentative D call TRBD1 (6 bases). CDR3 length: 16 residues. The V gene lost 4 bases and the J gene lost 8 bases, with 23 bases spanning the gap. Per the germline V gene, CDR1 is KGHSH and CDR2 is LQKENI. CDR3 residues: CASSQSPGQGHGGYTF. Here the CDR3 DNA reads TGTGCCAGCTCACAATCTCCGGGGCAGGGGCACGGCGGCTACACCTTC.

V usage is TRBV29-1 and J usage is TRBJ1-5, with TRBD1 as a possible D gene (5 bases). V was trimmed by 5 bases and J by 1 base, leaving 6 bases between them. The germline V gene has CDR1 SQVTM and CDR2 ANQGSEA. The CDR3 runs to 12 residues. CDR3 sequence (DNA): TGCAGCGTTCAGGGAAGCAATCAGCCCCAGCATTTT. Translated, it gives CSVQGSNQPQHF. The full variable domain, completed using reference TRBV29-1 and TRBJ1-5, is SAVISQKPSRDICQRGTSLTIQCQVDSQVTMMFWYRQQPGQSLTLIATANQGSEATYESGFVIDKFPISRPNLTFSTLTVSNMSPEDSSIYLCSVQGSNQPQHFGDGTRLSIL.

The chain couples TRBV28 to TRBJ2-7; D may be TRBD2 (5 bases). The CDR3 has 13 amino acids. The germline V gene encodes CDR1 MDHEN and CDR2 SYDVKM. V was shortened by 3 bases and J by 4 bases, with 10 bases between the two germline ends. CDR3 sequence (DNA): TGTGCCAGCAGTTTTCTTCGAGGGTACGAGCAGTACTTC. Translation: CASSFLRGYEQYF.

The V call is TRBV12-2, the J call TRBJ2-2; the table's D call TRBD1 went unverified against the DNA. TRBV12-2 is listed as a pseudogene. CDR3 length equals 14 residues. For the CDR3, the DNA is TGTGCAAGTCGCTCCACAGGGGGCTCCGGGGAGCTGTTTTTT. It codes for CASRSTGGSGELFF.

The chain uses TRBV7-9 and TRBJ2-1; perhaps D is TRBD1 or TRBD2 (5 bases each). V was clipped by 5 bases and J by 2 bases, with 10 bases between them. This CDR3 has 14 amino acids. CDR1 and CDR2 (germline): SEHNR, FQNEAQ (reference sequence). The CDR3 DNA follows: TGTGCCAGCAGCCTGGGGGATACCTACAATGAGCAGTTCTTC. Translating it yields CASSLGDTYNEQFF.

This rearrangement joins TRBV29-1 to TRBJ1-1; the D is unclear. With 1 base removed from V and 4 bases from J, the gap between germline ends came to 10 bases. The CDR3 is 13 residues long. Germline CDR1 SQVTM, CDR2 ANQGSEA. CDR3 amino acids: CSVEGPSGTEAFF. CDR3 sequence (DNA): TGCAGCGTTGAAGGGCCCAGTGGCACTGAAGCTTTCTTT.

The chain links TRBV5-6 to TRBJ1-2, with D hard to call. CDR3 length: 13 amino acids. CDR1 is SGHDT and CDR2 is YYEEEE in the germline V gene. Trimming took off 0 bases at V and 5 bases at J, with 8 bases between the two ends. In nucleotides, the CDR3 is TGTGCCAGCAGCTTGGATACCATATATGGCTACACCTTC. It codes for CASSLDTIYGYTF.

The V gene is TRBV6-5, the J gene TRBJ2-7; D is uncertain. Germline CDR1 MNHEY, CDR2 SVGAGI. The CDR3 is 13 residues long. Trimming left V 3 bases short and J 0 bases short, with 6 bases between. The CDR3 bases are TGTGCCAGCAGTTATACGGGCTCCTACGAGCAGTACTTC. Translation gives CASSYTGSYEQYF.

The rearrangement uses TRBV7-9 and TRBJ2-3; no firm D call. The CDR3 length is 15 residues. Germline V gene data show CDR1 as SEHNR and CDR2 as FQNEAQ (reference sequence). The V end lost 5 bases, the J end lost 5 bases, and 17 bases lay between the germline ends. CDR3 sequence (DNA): TGTGCCAGCAGCCTTCCCTTGGGGATTGTAGATACGCAGTATTTT. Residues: CASSLPLGIVDTQYF.

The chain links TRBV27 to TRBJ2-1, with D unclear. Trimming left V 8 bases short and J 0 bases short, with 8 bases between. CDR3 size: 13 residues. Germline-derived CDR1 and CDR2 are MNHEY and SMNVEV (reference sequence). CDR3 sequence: CASASFSYNEQFF. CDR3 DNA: TGTGCCAGCGCCTCGTTCTCCTACAATGAGCAGTTCTTC.

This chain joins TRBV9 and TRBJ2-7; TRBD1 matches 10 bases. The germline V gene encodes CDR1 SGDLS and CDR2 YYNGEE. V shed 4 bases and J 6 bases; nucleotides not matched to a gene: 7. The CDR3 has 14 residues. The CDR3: CASSFGTGEGEQYF. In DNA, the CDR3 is TGTGCCAGCAGCTTTGGGACAGGGGAGGGCGAGCAGTACTTC.

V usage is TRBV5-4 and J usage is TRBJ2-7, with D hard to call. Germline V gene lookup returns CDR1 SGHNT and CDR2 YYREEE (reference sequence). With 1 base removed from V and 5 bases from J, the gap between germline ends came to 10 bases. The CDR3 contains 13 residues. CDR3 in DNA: TGTGCCAGCAGCTTGATAGGGTCCGACGAGCAGTACTTC. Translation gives CASSLIGSDEQYF.

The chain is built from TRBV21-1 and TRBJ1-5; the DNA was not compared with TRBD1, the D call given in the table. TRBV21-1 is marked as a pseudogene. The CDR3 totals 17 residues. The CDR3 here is CASSKKRGQNSNQPQHF. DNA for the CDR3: TGTGCCAGCAGCAAAAAGAGAGGACAAAATAGCAATCAGCCCCAGCATTTT.